Sequencing of this T cell receptor beta chain was carried out in a study of T cells after yellow fever vaccination. Overall study context: In the case of low-cell-number fractions, SMART-Seq v4 Ultra Low Input was used for preparation.

This clonotype turned up a few times. The antigen is undetermined. TCRdb used MiXCR to reprocess the 5' RACE reads, holding one entry per CDR3 protein. The table has 500,000 to 550,000 distinct CDR3 sequences, roughly a fifth seen once; the top ten hold about 16%. This CDR3 region has 15 residues. V was shortened by 7 bases and J by 9 bases, with 23 bases between the two germline ends. The V gene's germline CDR1 is SGDLS and CDR2 YYNGEE. Notes on the study in general: A limited proportion of clonotypes was detected within both the CD4 and CD8 compartments.

The clonotype was recovered from a young man who received the YFV17D yellow fever vaccine. The source was PBMCs, collected approximately 20 days after the first yellow fever vaccination. This chain connects TRBV9 to TRBJ2-4; D may correspond to TRBD1 or TRBD2 (5 bases each). The CDR3 DNA is TGTGCCAGCTCCACGGGCCCGGGACCGACCGGCATTCAGTACTTC. Translation: CASSTGPGPTGIQYF. The variable domain in full, with the rest retrieved from reference TRBV9 and TRBJ2-4, is DSGVTQTPKHLITATGQRVTLRCSPRSGDLSVYWYQQSLDQGLQFLIQYYNGEERAKGNILERFSAQQFPDLHSELNLSSLELGDSALYFCASSTGPGPTGIQYFGAGTRLSVL.